A selection of T cell receptor beta chains follows, all from one sample in a study of T-cell reconstitution after alpha-beta-depleted transplantation in children. TCRdb reprocessed the PCR reads via MiXCR and lists one record per CDR3 protein. The repertoire holds 210,000 or so distinct CDR3 sequences, approximately 11% seen once, with 28% in the top ten. The sequencing used PBMCs, collected before TCRalphabeta/CD19-depleted stem cell transplant. The receptors shown here come from a child in the first two years of life with acute myeloid leukemia, due to receive a stem cell transplant. CDR3s include the opening cysteine and the closing phenylalanine or tryptophan. The D gene is left open where the match is weak. The size of a clone is reported for some rows only, either as once, few or many, or as a class for expanded clones.

D	V	J	size	CDR3	DNA
.	TRBV20-1	TRBJ2-6	many	CSARDKGSSPTGANVLTF	TGCAGTGCTAGAGATAAAGGGTCTAGCCCAACTGGGGCCAACGTCCTGACTTTC
TRBD2	TRBV7-2	TRBJ2-2	.	CASSLTGRITGVLFF	TGTGCCAGCAGCTTAACCGGGAGGATTACCGGGGTGCTGTTTTTT
.	TRBV5-8	TRBJ2-7	few	CASSILGQGYEQYF	TGTGCCAGCAGCATCCTTGGGCAGGGCTACGAGCAGTACTTC
.	TRBV19	TRBJ2-6	.	CAVQGFGANVLTF	TGTGCCGTACAGGGCTTTGGGGCCAACGTCCTGACTTTC
.	TRBV5-1	TRBJ1-2	many	CASSLEHNYGYTF	TGCGCCAGCAGCTTGGAGCATAACTATGGCTACACCTTC
.	TRBV6-2/TRBV6-3	TRBJ2-1	few	CASSYRGHEQFF	TGTGCCAGCAGTTATCGGGGGCATGAGCAGTTCTTC
.	TRBV10-3	TRBJ1-4	many	CAGKTGPLKRLFF	TGTGCCGGAAAAACCGGGCCTTTAAAACGGCTGTTTTTT
.	TRBV18	TRBJ1-5	few	CASSPGARDQPQHF	TGTGCCAGCTCACCCGGGGCCCGCGATCAGCCCCAGCATTTT
.	TRBV29-1	TRBJ2-1	many	CSVEQGNEQFF	TGCAGCGTTGAGCAGGGCAATGAGCAGTTCTTC
.	TRBV5-1	TRBJ2-2	many	CASSLVAGLVTGELFF	TGCGCCAGCAGCTTGGTGGCGGGATTGGTCACCGGGGAGCTGTTTTTT
.	TRBV6-1	TRBJ1-5	many	CASSERGDQPQHF	TGTGCCAGCAGTGAAAGGGGGGATCAGCCCCAGCATTTT
.	TRBV7-9	TRBJ2-4	many	CASSLAALIGENIQYF	TGTGCCAGCAGCTTAGCGGCTTTGATAGGAGAAAACATTCAGTACTTC
TRBD2	TRBV5-6	TRBJ2-1	many	CASRRAGTSANNEQFF	TGTGCCAGCAGGAGAGCCGGGACTAGCGCTAACAATGAGCAGTTCTTC
.	TRBV5-1	TRBJ1-2	many	CASSLQGRDGYTF	TGCGCCAGCAGCTTGCAGGGGAGGGATGGCTACACCTTC
TRBD1	TRBV18	TRBJ1-5	.	CASSPGTGPGGATNQPQHF	TGTGCCAGCTCACCCGGGACAGGCCCCGGTGGGGCGACCAATCAGCCCCAGCATTTT
.	TRBV14	TRBJ2-7	many	CASSPSGPSSYEQYF	TGTGCCAGCAGCCCAAGCGGGCCGAGCTCCTACGAGCAGTACTTC
TRBD2	TRBV5-1	TRBJ2-1	many	CASSGLAAYNEQFF	TGCGCCAGCAGTGGACTAGCGGCCTACAATGAGCAGTTCTTC
TRBD2	TRBV4-1	TRBJ2-5	many	CASSQPTSGRKETQYF	TGCGCCAGCAGCCAACCGACTAGCGGGAGAAAAGAGACCCAGTACTTC
.	TRBV18	TRBJ1-5	.	CVSSPGRDQPQHF	TGTGTCAGCTCACCAGGGCGGGATCAGCCCCAGCATTTT
TRBD2	TRBV12-3/TRBV12-4	TRBJ2-7	many	CASSFGGAGGSYEQYF	TGTGCCAGCAGTTTCGGTGGGGCGGGAGGGTCCTACGAGCAGTACTTC
.	TRBV7-2	TRBJ2-3	many	CASSSKSLSTDTQYF	TGTGCCAGCAGCTCCAAAAGTCTTAGCACAGATACGCAGTATTTT
.	TRBV4-1	TRBJ1-1	many	CASSQEAYGTEAFF	TGCGCCAGCAGCCAGGAAGCCTACGGCACTGAAGCTTTCTTT
.	TRBV11-2	TRBJ2-1	few	CASSPIRGRGGGEQFF	TGTGCCAGCAGCCCGATCAGGGGCAGGGGGGGGGGTGAGCAGTTCTTC
TRBD1	TRBV12-3/TRBV12-4	TRBJ2-6	many	CASSLSGGSSGANVLTF	TGTGCCAGCAGTTTATCAGGGGGAAGCTCTGGGGCCAACGTCCTGACTTTC
.	TRBV6-5	TRBJ1-1	.	CASSYAGVNTEAFF	TGTGCCAGCAGTTACGCAGGGGTGAACACTGAAGCTTTCTTT
TRBD2	TRBV5-1	TRBJ2-3	many	CASSLEGLAGGGDTQYF	TGCGCCAGCAGCTTGGAGGGACTAGCGGGCGGGGGAGATACGCAGTATTTT
.	TRBV3-1	TRBJ1-5	many	CASSQGEGYQPQHF	TGTGCCAGCAGCCAAGGAGAAGGGTATCAGCCCCAGCATTTT
TRBD2	TRBV20-1	TRBJ2-7	many	CSATSPAASGSYEQYF	TGCAGTGCTACCAGTCCAGCGGCTAGCGGGAGTTACGAGCAGTACTTC
.	TRBV2	TRBJ2-3	many	CASSNLGGTDTQYF	TGTGCCAGCAGTAATTTAGGGGGCACAGATACGCAGTATTTT
TRBD1	TRBV29-1	TRBJ1-2	many	CSVDPSGGAYGYTF	TGCAGCGTTGACCCCTCAGGGGGCGCGTATGGCTACACCTTC
TRBD2	TRBV24-1	TRBJ2-1	many	CATSAGTSGSSTIF	TGTGCCACCAGCGCCGGGACTAGCGGGAGCAGCACGATCTTC
TRBD2	TRBV30	TRBJ2-2	few	CAWTLAGGYTGELFF	TGTGCCTGGACCCTAGCGGGGGGCTACACCGGGGAGCTGTTTTTT
.	TRBV12-3/TRBV12-4	TRBJ1-3	many	CASRPGQSSGNTIYF	TGTGCCAGCAGGCCTGGACAGAGCTCTGGAAACACCATATATTTT
.	TRBV7-2	TRBJ2-1	.	CASSSRRGANNEQFF	TGTGCCAGCAGCTCCCGGAGGGGGGCTAACAATGAGCAGTTCTTC
TRBD2	TRBV20-1	TRBJ2-1	many	CSARLAVGFDNEQFF	TGCAGTGCCAGACTAGCGGTCGGGTTTGACAATGAGCAGTTCTTC
TRBD1	TRBV6-6	TRBJ2-7	many	CASSSGTGSRQYF	TGTGCCAGCAGTTCCGGGACAGGGAGTCGGCAGTACTTC
TRBD1	TRBV10-3	TRBJ1-2	.	CAIKADRGNSNYGYTF	TGTGCCATCAAAGCTGACAGGGGGAATTCTAACTATGGCTACACCTTC
TRBD1	TRBV5-1	TRBJ1-1	many	CASSQGGGEAFF	TGCGCCAGCAGCCAGGGGGGGGGTGAAGCTTTCTTT
.	TRBV11-3	TRBJ2-1	many	CASSPTSHDYNEQFF	TGTGCCAGCAGCCCGACTAGTCATGACTACAATGAGCAGTTCTTC